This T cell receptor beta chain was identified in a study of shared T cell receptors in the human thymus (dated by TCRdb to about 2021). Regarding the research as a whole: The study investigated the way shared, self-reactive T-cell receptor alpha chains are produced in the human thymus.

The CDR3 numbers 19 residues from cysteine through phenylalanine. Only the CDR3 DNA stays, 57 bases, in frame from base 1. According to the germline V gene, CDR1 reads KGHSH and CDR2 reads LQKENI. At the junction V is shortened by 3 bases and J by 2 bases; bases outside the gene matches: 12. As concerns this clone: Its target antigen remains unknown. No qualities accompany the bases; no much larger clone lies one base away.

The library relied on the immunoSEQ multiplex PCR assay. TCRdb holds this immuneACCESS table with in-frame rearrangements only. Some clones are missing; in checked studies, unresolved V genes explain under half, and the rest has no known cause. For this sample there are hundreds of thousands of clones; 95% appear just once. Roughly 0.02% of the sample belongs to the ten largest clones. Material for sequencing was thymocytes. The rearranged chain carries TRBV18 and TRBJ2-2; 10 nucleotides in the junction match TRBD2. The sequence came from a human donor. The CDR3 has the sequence CASSPGPVRTSGNTGELFF. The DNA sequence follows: TGTGCCAGCTCACCGGGGCCCGTTAGGACTAGCGGTAACACCGGGGAGCTGTTTTTT.